This entry lists 32 T cell receptor beta chains sequenced from one sample in a study of cytomegalovirus exposure and HLA in healthy donors. TCRdb keeps only in-frame clones here, not all; method: immunoSEQ multiplex PCR. The sample holds 65,000 to 85,000 clones, 85% to 95% seen once. The specimen sequenced was PBMCs. These TCRs come from a woman younger than 30 in good health and CMV-seronegative.

V and J are TRBV5-4 and TRBJ2-5; 8 bases match TRBD1. V was pared by 4 bases and J by 2 bases, with 10 bases of the junction left unmatched. The CDR3 length is 16 residues. Germline values: CDR1 SGHNT, CDR2 YYREEE (reference sequence). The CDR3 loop reads CASSTPGGAKQETQYF. The CDR3 DNA sequence: TGTGCCAGCAGCACCCCAGGGGGCGCGAAGCAAGAGACCCAGTACTTC.

The chain has TRBV13 and TRBJ1-3, with D tentatively TRBD1 (6 bases). The germline V gene encodes CDR1 PRHDT and CDR2 FYEKMQ (reference sequence). Trimming removed 0 bases at V and 4 bases at J, with 10 bases between. The CDR3 totals 15 residues. CDR3 nucleotide sequence: TGTGCCAGCAGCTTAGGACAGGGCTTGGGAAACACCATATATTTT. Translated, it gives CASSLGQGLGNTIYF.

V is TRBV28 and J is TRBJ2-1, with a weak D call TRBD2 (6 bases). Trimming took off 4 bases at V and 7 bases at J, with 14 bases between the two ends. CDR1 is MDHEN and CDR2 is SYDVKM in the germline V gene. The CDR3 sequence is 14 residues long. This CDR3 reads CASSSSARGNEQFF. The CDR3 bases are TGTGCCAGCAGTTCTAGCGCCCGTGGGAATGAGCAGTTCTTC.

This sequence joins TRBV7-2 and TRBJ2-7; D possibly corresponds to TRBD2 (5 bases). V was trimmed by 7 bases and J by 3 bases, leaving 16 bases between them. The CDR3 consists of 14 residues. Germline V gene lookup returns CDR1 SGHTA and CDR2 FQGNSA. The CDR3 reads CASTTVAADYEQYF. The CDR3 nucleotides are TGTGCCAGCACCACCGTGGCAGCGGACTACGAGCAGTACTTC.

This chain joins TRBV9 and TRBJ2-7, with D unclear. The V end was cut by 2 bases, the J end by 1 base, with 10 bases between. Per the germline V gene, CDR1 is SGDLS and CDR2 is YYNGEE. The CDR3 totals 14 residues. CDR3 sequence (DNA): TGTGCCAGCAGCGTTGCAGAGACATCCTACGAGCAGTACTTC. The encoded protein is CASSVAETSYEQYF.

The V gene is TRBV5-6, the J gene TRBJ2-7, with 10 bases identical to TRBD2. CDR3 length: 16 amino acids. CDR1 is SGHDT and CDR2 is YYEEEE in the germline V gene. J gave up 0 bases and V 2 bases, and 5 bases lay outside the gene matches. CDR3: CASSFGLAESSYEQYF. CDR3 nucleotide sequence: TGTGCCAGCAGCTTCGGACTAGCGGAAAGCTCCTACGAGCAGTACTTC.

This chain links TRBV6-5 with TRBJ2-1, with 9 bases that match TRBD1. V dropped 0 bases and J dropped 5; count of bases not matched to a gene: 2. CDR3 size: 15 residues. Germline V gene lookup returns CDR1 MNHEY and CDR2 SVGAGI. Here the CDR3 reads CASSYSWDRDNEQFF. CDR3 DNA sequence: TGTGCCAGCAGTTACTCGTGGGACAGGGACAATGAGCAGTTCTTC.

This clone occurred once. The chain employs TRBV27 and TRBJ2-7; tentative D call: TRBD2 (6 bases). CDR1 and CDR2 (germline): MNHEY, SMNVEV (reference sequence). The CDR3 is made up of 12 amino acids. V was trimmed by 8 bases and J by 4 bases, leaving 12 bases between them. The DNA of the CDR3 is TGTGCCAGCCGGGGACTCGGTTACGAGCAGTACTTC. Translation: CASRGLGYEQYF.

The rearrangement uses TRBV5-6 and TRBJ1-5; weak D call: TRBD1 (5 bases). The V end lost 2 bases, the J end lost 3 bases, and 9 bases lay between the germline ends. Germline CDR1 is SGHDT and CDR2 is YYEEEE. CDR3 size: 14 residues. As DNA, the CDR3 is TGTGCCAGCAGCTTAGAAGGGGACAATCAGCCCCAGCATTTT. This encodes CASSLEGDNQPQHF.

This chain uses TRBV19 with TRBJ2-7; TRBD1 matches 10 bases. CDR3 length: 15 residues. Germline V gene lookup returns CDR1 LNHDA and CDR2 SQIVND (reference sequence). With 3 bases clipped from V and 5 bases from J, the junction kept 7 bases outside the gene matches. CDR3 DNA sequence: TGTGCCAGTAGTATCTCGGACAGGGGGAGCGACGAGCAGTACTTC. It specifies CASSISDRGSDEQYF.

This chain connects TRBV12-5 to TRBJ2-7; D is perhaps TRBD1 (6 bases). The CDR3 loop spans 13 amino acids. Germline V gene data show CDR1 as LGHNT and CDR2 as FRNRAP. Trimming removed 7 bases at V and 0 bases at J, with 10 bases between. This CDR3 is CASAQGGSYEQYF. In nucleotides, the CDR3 is TGTGCTAGTGCCCAAGGGGGCTCCTACGAGCAGTACTTC. Filled out from reference TRBV12-5 and TRBJ2-7, the complete variable domain reads DARVTQTPRHKVTEMGQEVTMRCQPILGHNTVFWYRQTMMQGLELLAYFRNRAPLDDSGMPKDRFSAEMPDATLATLKIQPSEPRDSAVYFCASAQGGSYEQYFGPGTRLTVT.

The chain couples TRBV29-1 to TRBJ1-2; 11 positions agree with TRBD1. Germline CDR1 SQVTM, CDR2 ANQGSEA. V lost 7 bases, J lost 6 bases, and 4 bases stayed unmatched. The CDR3 loop spans 12 amino acids. The CDR3 DNA reads TGCAGCGCCGGACAGGGGGCGGATGGCTACACCTTC. The encoded protein is CSAGQGADGYTF.

V gene TRBV19 combines with J gene TRBJ2-6; D is undetermined. The CDR3 is 15 amino acids. Germline CDR1 LNHDA, CDR2 SQIVND (reference sequence). V was shortened by 6 bases and J by 1 base, with 10 bases between the two germline ends. CDR3 region: CASRKVTSGANVLTF. CDR3 bases: TGTGCCAGTAGGAAAGTGACTTCTGGGGCCAACGTCCTGACTTTC.

The chain employs TRBV5-5 and TRBJ2-5, with 13 bases fitting TRBD2. Germline assignment: CDR1 SGHKS and CDR2 YYEKEE (reference sequence). The CDR3 has 16 amino acids. The J segment lost 2 bases and the V segment lost 4 bases, leaving 5 bases of the junction unmatched. The CDR3 region is CASSLGLAGAQETQYF. CDR3 coding DNA: TGTGCCAGCAGCCTCGGACTAGCGGGGGCTCAAGAGACCCAGTACTTC.

Points on this clone: A read error may produce the germline difference seen at one junction end. This chain links TRBV14 with TRBJ2-3; no clear D gene. This CDR3 contains 13 residues. The germline gives CDR1 SGHDN, CDR2 FVKESK. CDR3 loop: CASSQDLQSASHF. The CDR3 DNA reads TGTGCCAGCAGCCAAGATTTGCAGTCAGCTAGTCATTTT.

The chain is built from TRBV11-2 and TRBJ1-3; D remains ambiguous. V dropped 6 bases and J dropped 4 bases, with 10 bases sitting between them. The CDR3 length is 13 residues. The germline V gene encodes CDR1 SGHAT and CDR2 FQNNGV. The CDR3 reads CASRRAGGNTIYF. CDR3 DNA sequence: TGTGCCAGCAGGCGAGCGGGAGGAAACACCATATATTTT.

V is TRBV5-8 and J is TRBJ2-5; 7 nucleotides agree with TRBD1. Trimming at V came to 7 bases and at J to 3 bases, leaving 15 bases not matched to a gene. Germline assignment: CDR1 SGHTS and CDR2 YDEGEE. CDR3 length equals 16 residues. CDR3 region: CASRPTWTGEEETQYF. CDR3 in DNA: TGTGCCAGCCGACCAACTTGGACAGGAGAGGAAGAGACCCAGTACTTC.

V and J are TRBV7-9 and TRBJ1-1; D gene ambiguous. Germline CDR1 is SEHNR and CDR2 is FQNEAQ (reference sequence). There are 14 residues in the CDR3. V dropped 1 base and J dropped 1 base, with 7 bases sitting between them. The CDR3 nucleotides are TGTGCCAGCAGCTTAGGAGGTGAGAACACTGAAGCTTTCTTT. It encodes CASSLGGENTEAFF.

The chain is built from TRBV20-1 and TRBJ1-2; the D is unclear. V was clipped by 4 bases and J by 5 bases, with 8 bases between them. Germline CDR1 and CDR2: DFQATT and SNEGSKA (reference sequence). The CDR3 sequence is 11 residues long. The CDR3 nucleotides are TGCAGTGCTAACCCGGGATATGGCTACACCTTC. Translating gives CSANPGYGYTF.

The chain carries TRBV5-6 and TRBJ2-1; D call uncertain. The CDR3 is 15 amino acids. Looked up from germline, CDR1 is SGHDT and CDR2 is YYEEEE. Trimming left V 0 bases short and J 0 bases short, with 7 bases between. The CDR3 DNA follows: TGTGCCAGCAGCTTGGACTCAAGCTCCTACAATGAGCAGTTCTTC. It is translated as CASSLDSSSYNEQFF.

The rearrangement uses TRBV7-9 and TRBJ2-1; TRBD2 matches at 10 bases. V lost 5 bases, J lost 1 base, and 11 bases stayed unmatched. The CDR3 extends over 18 amino acids. Germline lookup yields CDR1 SEHNR and CDR2 FQNEAQ (reference sequence). This CDR3 reads CASSDGLAGARSYNEQFF. For the CDR3, the DNA is TGTGCCAGCAGCGACGGTCTAGCGGGAGCTCGTTCCTACAATGAGCAGTTCTTC.

This clone was recorded a few times. The chain has TRBV5-1 and TRBJ2-1, with D possibly TRBD1 on 5 matching bases. There are 15 residues in the CDR3. V gave up 1 base and J gave up 1 base, with 9 bases separating them. Germline V gene lookup returns CDR1 SGHRS and CDR2 YFSETQ. CDR3 DNA: TGCGCCAGCAGCTTGAGTGGGGCTTCCTACAATGAGCAGTTCTTC. This sequence encodes CASSLSGASYNEQFF.

The chain uses TRBV9 and TRBJ1-4; D not certain. Trimming shortened V by 0 bases and J by 2 bases, and 8 bases separated the two germline ends. The CDR3 is 15 amino acids. Per germline, CDR1 SGDLS and CDR2 YYNGEE. The DNA for the CDR3 is TGTGCCAGCAGCGTAGGGGGAGTCACTAATGAAAAACTGTTTTTT. This sequence encodes CASSVGGVTNEKLFF.

The V call is TRBV28, the J call TRBJ2-7, with D perhaps TRBD1 (5 bases). Between the trimmed V and J ends, which lost 7 bases and 6 bases, there was a span of 28 bases. The germline gives CDR1 MDHEN, CDR2 SYDVKM. This CDR3 region has 17 residues. CDR3 nucleotides: TGTGCCAGCAATCCCTTACAGGCCGGTGGATGGTCGGTCGAGCAGTACTTC. This codes for CASNPLQAGGWSVEQYF.

This clone came up a few times. The CDR3 loop is CASSVTGTLHEQYF. The CDR3 DNA follows: TGTGCCAGCAGTGTAACAGGAACCCTCCACGAGCAGTACTTC. The chain employs TRBV6-1 and TRBJ2-7; weak D call: TRBD1 (5 bases). Germline CDR1 MNHNS, CDR2 SASEGT. The CDR3 runs to 14 residues. V lost 4 bases, J lost 5 bases, and 15 bases lay in between.

The chain combines TRBV11-2 with TRBJ2-3, with unresolved D. The CDR3 totals 12 residues. Germline loops: CDR1 SGHAT, CDR2 FQNNGV. Trimming left V 7 bases short and J 2 bases short, with 7 bases between. CDR3 sequence reads: CASTPSTDTQYF. The CDR3 region has the DNA TGTGCCAGCACCCCCTCCACAGATACGCAGTATTTT. Looking up the rest from reference TRBV11-2 and TRBJ2-3 gives the full variable domain: EAGVAQSPRYKIIEKRQSVAFWCNPISGHATLYWYQQILGQGPKLLIQFQNNGVVDDSQLPKDRFSAERLKGVDSTLKIQPAKLEDSAVYLCASTPSTDTQYFGPGTRLTVL.

The chain is built from TRBV5-6 and TRBJ2-3; D may be TRBD1 (5 bases). Germline CDR1 SGHDT, CDR2 YYEEEE. This CDR3 has 18 residues. Trimming pared 4 bases from V and 3 bases from J, leaving 24 bases between. CDR3 region: CASSPEPQETGATDTQYF. Here the CDR3 DNA reads TGTGCCAGCAGCCCGGAACCCCAGGAGACTGGGGCGACAGATACGCAGTATTTT.

The V call is TRBV15, the J call TRBJ1-2; TRBD1 agrees at 10 bases. Germline CDR1 and CDR2: LNHNV and YYDKDF (reference sequence). This CDR3 has 14 amino acids. After removal of 3 bases from V and 4 bases from J, the junction contained 2 bases not matched to a gene. CDR3 bases: TGTGCCACCAGCAGCGGGACAGGGGTCTATGGCTACACCTTC. It encodes CATSSGTGVYGYTF.

This chain uses TRBV28 with TRBJ1-3, with D unclear. This CDR3 spans 13 amino acids. V lost 3 bases and J 5 bases, leaving 8 bases between the germline ends. The V gene's germline CDR1 is MDHEN and CDR2 SYDVKM. For the CDR3, the DNA is TGTGCCAGCAGTTTTGAGGGAAGAAACACCATATATTTT. Translating it yields CASSFEGRNTIYF.

The V call is TRBV5-1, the J call TRBJ2-7; TRBD2 matches at 10 bases. Looked up from germline, CDR1 is SGHRS and CDR2 is YFSETQ. V shed 2 bases and J 6 bases; nucleotides not matched to a gene: 11. This CDR3 has 16 residues. Here the CDR3 DNA reads TGCGCCAGCAGCTTATCTGTAGCGGGGGGTTCGAGCGAGCAGTACTTC. Residues: CASSLSVAGGSSEQYF.

This clone was picked up a small number of times. The rearrangement uses TRBV29-1 and TRBJ2-7, with TRBD2 matching over 9 bases. The CDR3 loop spans 16 amino acids. Germline V gives CDR1 SQVTM, CDR2 ANQGSEA. V shed 0 bases and J 2 bases; nucleotides not matched to a gene: 8. The CDR3, as DNA: TGCAGCGTTGAAGATTGGGGGGGCGGGAGGGCCTACGAGCAGTACTTC. Translation: CSVEDWGGGRAYEQYF.

This chain uses TRBV7-2 with TRBJ1-2; TRBD1 matches at 7 bases. With V trimmed by 6 bases and J by 7 bases, 5 bases remained unmatched. This CDR3 spans 12 amino acids. The germline gives CDR1 SGHTA, CDR2 FQGNSA. The CDR3 sequence: CASSLGGVGYTF. The CDR3, as DNA: TGTGCCAGCAGTCTAGGGGGCGTTGGCTACACCTTC.